Shown below are 24 T cell receptor beta chains from a single sample sequenced in a study of identical twins. TCRdb re-called the 5' RACE reads with MiXCR, one entry per CDR3 protein. Among about 790,000 distinct CDR3 sequences listed, 15% to 20% were seen once. The same data also went into a second study, on T cells expressing NK-cell markers.

The specimen was PBMCs. The source of these receptors is a woman aged 18 to 35 in good health.

This clonotype was detected ten times or more. The V and J genes are TRBV12-3 or TRBV12-4 and TRBJ2-2, with D perhaps matching TRBD1 (5 bases). Trimming removed 8 bases from V and 1 base from J, with 8 bases in between. This CDR3 is built from 13 residues. The CDR3 DNA sequence: TGTGCCAGCGCCGACAGGAACACCGGGGAGCTGTTTTTT. This codes for CASADRNTGELFF.

This clonotype was found a few times. The chain is built from TRBV9 and TRBJ1-4; D may be TRBD1 (5 bases). V was shortened by 3 bases and J by 3 bases, with 9 bases between the two germline ends. There are 14 residues in the CDR3. The germline CDR1 and CDR2 sequences are SGDLS and YYNGEE. The CDR3 is CASSGGDANEKLFF. The CDR3 region has the DNA TGTGCCAGCAGCGGAGGGGACGCTAATGAAAAACTGTTTTTT.

This clonotype was picked up a small number of times. The genes are TRBV20-1 and TRBJ1-5; D not certain. Germline V lookup: CDR1 DFQATT, CDR2 SNEGSKA (reference sequence). Trimming removed 1 base from V and 7 bases from J, with 8 bases in between. This CDR3 comprises 12 residues. CDR3 in DNA: TGCAGTGCTAGAGTGGGGAGCCAGCCCCAGCATTTT. Translation: CSARVGSQPQHF.

The V and J genes are TRBV10-3 and TRBJ2-1, with unresolved D. The CDR3 totals 11 residues. Germline CDR1 reads ENHRY; CDR2 reads SYGVKD. The ends were cut back, 8 bases at V and 7 bases at J, with 9 bases in the middle. CDR3 sequence: CAIALQNEQFF. DNA for the CDR3: TGTGCCATCGCACTACAGAATGAGCAGTTCTTC.

The V call is TRBV6-1, the J call TRBJ2-3; D could derive from TRBD1 or TRBD2 (6 bases each). CDR1 is MNHNS and CDR2 is SASEGT in the germline V gene. The length of the CDR3 is 16 residues. V shed 5 bases and J shed 1 base, with 16 bases lying between them. CDR3 coding DNA: TGTGCCAGCAGTCCGCGGGACATCTACCGCACAGATACGCAGTATTTT. Translating gives CASSPRDIYRTDTQYF.

The chain joins TRBV7-9 to TRBJ2-7; weak D call: TRBD2 (5 bases). V was clipped by 3 bases and J by 6 bases, with 9 bases between them. The germline V gene has CDR1 SEHNR and CDR2 FQNEAQ (reference sequence). The CDR3 is 12 residues long. CDR3 DNA: TGTGCCAGCAGCTTCGCCGGGGTCGAGCAGTACTTC. It encodes CASSFAGVEQYF.

This chain connects TRBV18 to TRBJ1-3, with a possible D match to TRBD1 (5 bases). This CDR3 is built from 15 residues. Trimming left V 6 bases short and J 5 bases short, with 17 bases between. Germline V gene sequence: CDR1 KGHSH, CDR2 LQKENI. In DNA form, the CDR3 reads TGTGCCAGCTCTAAAACGTCGGGGGAGAGAAACACCATATATTTT. It yields the protein CASSKTSGERNTIYF.

This clonotype was counted a few times. V and J are TRBV10-3 and TRBJ2-5; tentatively, D is TRBD1 (6 bases). The germline V and J ends were trimmed by 5 bases and 2 bases, with 9 bases remaining between them. Germline lookup yields CDR1 ENHRY and CDR2 SYGVKD. The CDR3 totals 13 residues. The CDR3: CAISQGQQETQYF. DNA of the CDR3: TGTGCCATCAGTCAGGGACAACAAGAGACCCAGTACTTC.

V usage is TRBV4-1 and J usage is TRBJ1-1, with D unclear. With 1 base removed from V and 3 bases from J, the gap between germline ends came to 6 bases. Germline CDR1 MGHRA, CDR2 YSYEKL. CDR3 size: 13 residues. The CDR3 DNA follows: TGCGCCAGCAGCCAAGTTACAGACACTGAAGCTTTCTTT. Residues: CASSQVTDTEAFF.

The table lists this clonotype with many counts. The chain joins TRBV6-1 to TRBJ2-3; D gene unclear. V lost 11 bases, J lost 6 bases, and 9 bases lay in between. Per the germline V gene, CDR1 is MNHNS and CDR2 is SASEGT. The CDR3 contains 10 residues. The CDR3 region is CASLEDTQYF. CDR3 DNA sequence: TGTGCCTCCTTAGAGGATACGCAGTATTTT.

The rearrangement uses TRBV20-1 and TRBJ1-6; 8 positions agree with TRBD1. CDR3 size: 14 residues. The V segment lost 5 bases and the J segment 8 bases; nucleotides outside the gene matches: 8. Germline CDR1 reads DFQATT; CDR2 reads SNEGSKA (reference sequence). In DNA, the CDR3 is TGCAGTGCTGGGCCGGGACAGGACCATTCACCCCTCCACTTT. Its protein product is CSAGPGQDHSPLHF.

The CDR3 sequence is CASSLGSGDPYEQYF. For the CDR3, the DNA is TGTGCCAGCAGTTTAGGATCAGGTGACCCCTACGAGCAGTACTTC. The rearrangement uses TRBV12-3 or TRBV12-4 and TRBJ2-7; D is unclear. The CDR3 runs to 15 residues. V gave up 1 base and J gave up 2 bases, with 12 bases separating them.

This clonotype was counted only a few times. This CDR3 is CASSQDRAGGNTGELFF. For the CDR3, the DNA is TGCGCCAGCAGCCAAGATCGCGCGGGAGGGAACACCGGGGAGCTGTTTTTT. The V call is TRBV4-3, the J call TRBJ2-2, with 8 nucleotides matching TRBD2. V dropped 0 bases and J dropped 1; count of bases not matched to a gene: 4. The CDR3 contains 17 residues. The germline CDR1 and CDR2 sequences are LGHNA and YSLEER.

This clonotype was detected only a few times. The V gene is TRBV29-1, the J gene TRBJ1-2, with 7 nucleotides matching TRBD1. After removal of 8 bases from V and 0 bases from J, the junction contained 6 bases not matched to a gene. Germline V gives CDR1 SQVTM, CDR2 ANQGSEA. CDR3 length: 13 residues. CDR3 bases: TGCAGCTCCCGGGACAGAGCTAACTATGGCTACACCTTC. This translates into CSSRDRANYGYTF.

Of note for this clonotype: A read error may be the cause here, since a much bigger clone is one base away. The conserved phenylalanine or tryptophan is not found at the CDR3 terminus, so this likely reflects a read error. This chain connects TRBV6-1 to TRBJ2-5; D gene uncertain. Germline V lookup: CDR1 MNHNS, CDR2 SASEGT. V lost 7 bases, J lost 5 bases, and 14 bases lay in between. CDR3 length: 13 residues. The CDR3 sequence: CASKGEYDETQYL. In nucleotides, the CDR3 is TGTGCCAGCAAAGGCGAATACGACGAGACCCAGTACCTC.

The V and J genes are TRBV5-1 and TRBJ2-5; 7 nucleotides align to TRBD1. The germline gives CDR1 SGHRS, CDR2 YFSETQ. This CDR3 is 15 amino acids long. J gave up 5 bases and V 0 bases, and 7 bases lay outside the gene matches. CDR3 sequence (DNA): TGCGCCAGCAGCTTGGAAGACAGGGTGCAGGAGACCCAGTACTTC. Translated, it gives CASSLEDRVQETQYF.

The table lists this clonotype with a few counts. The chain employs TRBV7-8 and TRBJ2-3; D possibly corresponds to TRBD1 (5 bases). CDR3 length equals 16 residues. The ends were cut back, 5 bases at V and 1 base at J, with 16 bases in the middle. The germline gives CDR1 SGHVS, CDR2 FQNEAQ. This CDR3 is CASSKRQPLGTDTQYF. The CDR3 bases are TGTGCCAGCAGCAAGAGACAGCCACTCGGCACAGATACGCAGTATTTT.

This clonotype was seen a few times. The chain joins TRBV5-6 to TRBJ2-1, with TRBD1 as a possible D gene (5 bases). CDR3 size: 15 residues. CDR1 is SGHDT and CDR2 is YYEEEE in the germline V gene. Trimming took 2 bases from V and 1 from J, leaving 10 bases between them. The CDR3 DNA reads TGTGCCAGCAGCTTTGGAGACAGTTCCTACAATGAGCAGTTCTTC. Protein product: CASSFGDSSYNEQFF.

The J gene is TRBJ2-1, the V gene TRBV12-3 or TRBV12-4; no clear D gene. Trimming cost V 1 base and J 2 bases, with 6 bases left between them. The CDR3 length is 14 residues. The CDR3 sequence is CASSLDLPYNEQFF. CDR3 nucleotides: TGTGCCAGCAGTTTAGACCTTCCCTACAATGAGCAGTTCTTC.

The chain is built from TRBV3-1 and TRBJ2-7, with D unclear. Germline CDR1 reads LGHDT; CDR2 reads YNNKEL (reference sequence). The length of the CDR3 is 13 residues. The ends were cut back, 1 base at V and 4 bases at J, with 8 bases in the middle. The CDR3 nucleotides read TGTGCCAGCAGCCAAGTTGCCAGATACGAGCAGTACTTC. This encodes CASSQVARYEQYF.

The chain has TRBV12-3 or TRBV12-4 and TRBJ2-7, with 7 bases lining up with TRBD1. CDR3 length equals 14 residues. Losses at the gene ends were 5 bases for V and 5 bases for J; bases not matched to a gene: 9. CDR3 amino acids: CASSQTGVPNEQYF. The CDR3 region has the DNA TGTGCCAGCAGTCAAACAGGGGTCCCCAACGAGCAGTACTTC.

This clonotype has a handful of counts. The chain joins TRBV6-2 or TRBV6-3 to TRBJ1-5; D remains unclear. The germline V gene has CDR1 MNHEY and CDR2 SVGEGT. Trimming cost V 5 bases and J 0 bases, with 8 bases left between them. This CDR3 has 14 residues. This CDR3 reads CASSRGSSNQPQHF. CDR3 in DNA: TGTGCCAGCAGTCGAGGGAGTAGCAATCAGCCCCAGCATTTT.

The chain employs TRBV11-2 and TRBJ2-5; D is possibly TRBD2 (5 bases). There are 13 residues in the CDR3. Trimming cost V 7 bases and J 2 bases, with 11 bases left between them. Germline V gives CDR1 SGHAT, CDR2 FQNNGV. CDR3 protein: CASTSTGQETQYF. Here the CDR3 DNA reads TGTGCCAGCACCTCTACGGGGCAAGAGACCCAGTACTTC.

This clonotype occurred a few times. The chain employs TRBV29-1 and TRBJ2-5, with D hard to call. Germline V lookup: CDR1 SQVTM, CDR2 ANQGSEA. The CDR3 is 13 residues long. The V end lost 4 bases, the J end lost 5 bases, and 14 bases lay between the germline ends. Here the CDR3 DNA reads TGCAGCGTTGCTCACCGGCCTGGGGAGACCCAGTACTTC. It yields the protein CSVAHRPGETQYF. Using reference TRBV29-1 and TRBJ2-5 for the parts outside the CDR3, the full variable domain is SAVISQKPSRDICQRGTSLTIQCQVDSQVTMMFWYRQQPGQSLTLIATANQGSEATYESGFVIDKFPISRPNLTFSTLTVSNMSPEDSSIYLCSVAHRPGETQYFGPGTRLLVL.